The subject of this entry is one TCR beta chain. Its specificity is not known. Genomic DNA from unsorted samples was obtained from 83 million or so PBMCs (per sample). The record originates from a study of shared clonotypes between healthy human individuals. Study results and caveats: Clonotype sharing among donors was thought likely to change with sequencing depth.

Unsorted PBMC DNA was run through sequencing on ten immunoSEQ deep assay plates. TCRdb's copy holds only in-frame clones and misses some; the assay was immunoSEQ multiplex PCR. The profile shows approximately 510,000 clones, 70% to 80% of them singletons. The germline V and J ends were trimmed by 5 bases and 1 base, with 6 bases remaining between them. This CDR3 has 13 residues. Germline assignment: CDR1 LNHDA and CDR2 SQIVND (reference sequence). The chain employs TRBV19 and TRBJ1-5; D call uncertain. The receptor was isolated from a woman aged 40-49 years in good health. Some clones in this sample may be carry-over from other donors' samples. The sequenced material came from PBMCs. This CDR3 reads CASSGSSNQPQHF. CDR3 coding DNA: TGTGCCAGTAGTGGATCCAGCAATCAGCCCCAGCATTTT.